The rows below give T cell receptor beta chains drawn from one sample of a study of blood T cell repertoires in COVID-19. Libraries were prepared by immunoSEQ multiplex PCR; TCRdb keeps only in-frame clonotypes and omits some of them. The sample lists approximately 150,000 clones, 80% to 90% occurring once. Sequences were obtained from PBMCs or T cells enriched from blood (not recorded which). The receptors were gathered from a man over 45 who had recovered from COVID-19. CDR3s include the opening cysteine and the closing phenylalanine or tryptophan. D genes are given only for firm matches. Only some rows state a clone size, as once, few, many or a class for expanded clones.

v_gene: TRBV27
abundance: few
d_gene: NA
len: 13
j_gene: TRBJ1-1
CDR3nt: TGTGCCAGCAGTTTGACTGGGTACACTGAAGCTTTCTTT
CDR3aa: CASSLTGYTEAFF

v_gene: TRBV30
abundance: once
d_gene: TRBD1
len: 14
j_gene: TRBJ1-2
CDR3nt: TGTGCCTGGAGCGGTGAGACAGGGGCCTATGGCTACACCTTC
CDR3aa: CAWSGETGAYGYTF

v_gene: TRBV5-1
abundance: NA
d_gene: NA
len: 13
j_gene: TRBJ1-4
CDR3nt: TGCGCCAGCAGCCGTCGGGGAGAGGAAAAACTGTTTTTT
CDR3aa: CASSRRGEEKLFF

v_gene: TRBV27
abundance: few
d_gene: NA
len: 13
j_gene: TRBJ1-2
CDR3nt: TGTGCCAGCAGTTTAGGTAGCCCCTATGGCTACACCTTC
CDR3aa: CASSLGSPYGYTF

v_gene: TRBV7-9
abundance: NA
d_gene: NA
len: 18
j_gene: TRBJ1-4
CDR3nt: TGTGCCAGCAGCCCTATGCACCTCGGGACTACAACTAATGAAAAACTGTTTTTT
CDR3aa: CASSPMHLGTTTNEKLFF

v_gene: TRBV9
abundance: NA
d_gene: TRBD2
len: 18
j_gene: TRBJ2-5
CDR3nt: TGTGCCAGCAGCGTAGGGGGAGGGGCTAGCGGGCCTCAAGAGACCCAGTACTTC
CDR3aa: CASSVGGGASGPQETQYF

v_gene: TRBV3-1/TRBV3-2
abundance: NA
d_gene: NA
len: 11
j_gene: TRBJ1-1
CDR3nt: TGTGCCAGCAGCCACTACACTGAAGCTTTCTTT
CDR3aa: CASSHYTEAFF

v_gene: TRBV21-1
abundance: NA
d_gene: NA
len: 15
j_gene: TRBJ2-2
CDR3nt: TGTGCCAGCAGCAAAGGGTCAGGGAGGGCCGGGGAGCTGTTTTTT
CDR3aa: CASSKGSGRAGELFF

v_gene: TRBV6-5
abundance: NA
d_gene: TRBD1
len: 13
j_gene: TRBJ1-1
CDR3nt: TGTGCCAGCACAGGGGGCGGAAGCACTGAAGCTTTCTTT
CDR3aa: CASTGGGSTEAFF

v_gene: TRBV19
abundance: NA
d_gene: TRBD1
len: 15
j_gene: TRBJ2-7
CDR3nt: TGTGCCAGTAGACCAGGGACAGGGATTTTCTACGAGCAGTACTTC
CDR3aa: CASRPGTGIFYEQYF

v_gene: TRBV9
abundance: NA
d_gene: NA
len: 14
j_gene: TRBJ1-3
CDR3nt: TGTGCCAGCAGCGTAGAGGGGCTCGGAAACACCATATATTTT
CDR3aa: CASSVEGLGNTIYF

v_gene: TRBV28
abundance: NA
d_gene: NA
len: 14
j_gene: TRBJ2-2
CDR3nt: TGTGCCAGCAGTTACGGACAGACCACCGGGGAGCTGTTTTTT
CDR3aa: CASSYGQTTGELFF

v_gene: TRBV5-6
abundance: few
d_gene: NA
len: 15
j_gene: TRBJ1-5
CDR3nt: TGTGCCAGCAGCAAGGGACACCTTAGCAATCAGCCCCAGCATTTT
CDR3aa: CASSKGHLSNQPQHF

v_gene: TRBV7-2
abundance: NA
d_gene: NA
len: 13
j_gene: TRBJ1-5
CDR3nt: TGTGCCAGCAGCTTAGAGCGACAGCAGCCCCAGCATTTT
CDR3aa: CASSLERQQPQHF

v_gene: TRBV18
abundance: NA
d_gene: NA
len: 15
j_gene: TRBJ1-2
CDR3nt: TGTGCCAGCTCACCACCGACGGGGTTTAACTATGGCTACACCTTC
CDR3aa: CASSPPTGFNYGYTF

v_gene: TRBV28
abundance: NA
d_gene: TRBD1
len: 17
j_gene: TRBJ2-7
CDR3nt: TGTGCCAGCAGTTTAGGGGGACAGGGCACTATAGGGTACGAGCAGTACTTC
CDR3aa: CASSLGGQGTIGYEQYF

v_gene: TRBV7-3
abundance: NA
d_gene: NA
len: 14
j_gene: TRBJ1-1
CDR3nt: TGTGCCAGCAGCCCCGGACACGCGAACACTGAAGCTTTCTTT
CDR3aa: CASSPGHANTEAFF

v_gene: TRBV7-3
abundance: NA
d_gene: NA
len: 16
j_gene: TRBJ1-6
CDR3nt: TGTGCCAGCAGCCAGGATGGACAGTTATATAATTCACCCCTCCACTTT
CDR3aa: CASSQDGQLYNSPLHF

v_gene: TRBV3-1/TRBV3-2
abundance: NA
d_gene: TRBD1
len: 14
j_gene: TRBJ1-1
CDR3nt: TGTGCCAGCAGCCAAATGGACAGGTCCGCTGAAGCTTTCTTT
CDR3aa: CASSQMDRSAEAFF

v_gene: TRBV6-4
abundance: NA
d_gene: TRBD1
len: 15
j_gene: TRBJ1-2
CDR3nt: TGTGCCAGCAAACCGGGACAGGGGGGTAACTATGGCTACACCTTC
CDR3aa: CASKPGQGGNYGYTF

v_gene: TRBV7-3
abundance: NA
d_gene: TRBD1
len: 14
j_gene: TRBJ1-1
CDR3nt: TGTGCCAGCAGCCCGGGACAGGGGAACACTGAAGCTTTCTTT
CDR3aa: CASSPGQGNTEAFF

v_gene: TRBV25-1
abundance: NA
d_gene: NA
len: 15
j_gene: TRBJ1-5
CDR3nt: TGTGCCAGCAGTGAAGAGGGACATAGCAATCAGCCCCAGCATTTT
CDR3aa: CASSEEGHSNQPQHF

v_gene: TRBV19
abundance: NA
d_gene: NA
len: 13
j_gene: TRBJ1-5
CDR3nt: TGTGCCAGTAGTATGTACAGGGACCAGCCCCAGCATTTT
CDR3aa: CASSMYRDQPQHF

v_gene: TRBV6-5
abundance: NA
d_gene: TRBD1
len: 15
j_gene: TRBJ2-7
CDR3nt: TGTGCCAGCAGTTACTCTTGGGACAGGCTTTACGAGCAGTACTTC
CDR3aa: CASSYSWDRLYEQYF

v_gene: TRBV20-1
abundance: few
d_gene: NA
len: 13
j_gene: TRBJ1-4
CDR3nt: TGCAGTGCTAGTGACGCGGGAGACGAAAAACTGTTTTTT
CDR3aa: CSASDAGDEKLFF

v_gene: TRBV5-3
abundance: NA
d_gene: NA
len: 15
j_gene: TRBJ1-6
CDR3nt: TGTGCCAGAAGCCCCGCGGAGACAGGTAATTCACCCCTCCACTTT
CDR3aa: CARSPAETGNSPLHF

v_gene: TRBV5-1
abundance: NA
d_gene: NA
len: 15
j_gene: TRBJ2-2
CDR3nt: TGCGCCAGCAGCGTCCTACAGGCGAACACCGGGGAGCTGTTTTTT
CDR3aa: CASSVLQANTGELFF

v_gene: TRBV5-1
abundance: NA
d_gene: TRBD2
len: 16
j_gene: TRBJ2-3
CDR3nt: TGCGCCAGCAGCTCGGGAGGGACAAGCCTCACAGATACGCAGTATTTT
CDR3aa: CASSSGGTSLTDTQYF

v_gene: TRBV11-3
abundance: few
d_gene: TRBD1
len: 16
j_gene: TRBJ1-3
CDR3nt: TGTGCCAGCAGCCTGTCGGACAGGGTGGCTGGAAACACCATATATTTT
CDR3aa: CASSLSDRVAGNTIYF

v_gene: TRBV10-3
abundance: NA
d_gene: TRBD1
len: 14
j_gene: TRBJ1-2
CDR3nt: TGTGCCATCAGTGGTACAGGGGGGAACTATGGCTACACCTTC
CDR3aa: CAISGTGGNYGYTF

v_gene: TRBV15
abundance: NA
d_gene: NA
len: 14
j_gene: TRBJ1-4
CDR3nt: TGTGCCACCAGAGCCGGGTCGGGTAATGAAAAACTGTTTTTT
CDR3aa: CATRAGSGNEKLFF

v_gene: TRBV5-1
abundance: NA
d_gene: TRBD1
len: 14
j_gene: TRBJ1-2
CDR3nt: TGCGCCAGCAGCTTGGGTGACAGGGATCGTGGCTACACCTTC
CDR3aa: CASSLGDRDRGYTF

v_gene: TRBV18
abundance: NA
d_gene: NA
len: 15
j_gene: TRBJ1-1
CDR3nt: TGTGCCAGCTCACCCCAATATGGGGGGACCACTGAAGCTTTCTTT
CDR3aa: CASSPQYGGTTEAFF

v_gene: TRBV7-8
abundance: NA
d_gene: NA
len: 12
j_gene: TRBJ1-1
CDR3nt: TGTGCCAGCAGCTTACGAGGTACTGAAGCTTTCTTT
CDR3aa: CASSLRGTEAFF

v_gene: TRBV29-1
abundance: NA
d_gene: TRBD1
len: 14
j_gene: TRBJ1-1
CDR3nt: TGCAGCGCCGTATTAACAGGGGGCGGGACTGAAGCTTTCTTT
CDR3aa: CSAVLTGGGTEAFF

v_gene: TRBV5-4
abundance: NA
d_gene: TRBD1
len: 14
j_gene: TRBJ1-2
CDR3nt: TGTGCCAGCAGCTTCAACAGGGGTAACTATGGCTACACCTTC
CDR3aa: CASSFNRGNYGYTF

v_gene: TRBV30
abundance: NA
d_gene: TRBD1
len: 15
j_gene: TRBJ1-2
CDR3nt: TGTGCCTGGACCGGGACAGGGGGCTCTATCTATGGCTACACCTTC
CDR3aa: CAWTGTGGSIYGYTF

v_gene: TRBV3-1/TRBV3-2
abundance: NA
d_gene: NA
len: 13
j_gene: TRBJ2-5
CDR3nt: TGTGCCAGCAGCCAAGGACAGGGCGGGGCCCAGTACTTC
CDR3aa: CASSQGQGGAQYF

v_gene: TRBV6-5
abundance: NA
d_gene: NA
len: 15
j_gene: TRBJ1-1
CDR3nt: TGTGCCAGCAGACCCGACCTAGTCCGAGGAGCTGAAGCTTTCTTT
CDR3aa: CASRPDLVRGAEAFF

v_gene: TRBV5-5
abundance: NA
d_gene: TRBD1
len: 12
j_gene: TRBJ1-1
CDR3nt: TGTGCCAGCAGCACGACAGGGCCTGAAGCTTTCTTT
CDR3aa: CASSTTGPEAFF

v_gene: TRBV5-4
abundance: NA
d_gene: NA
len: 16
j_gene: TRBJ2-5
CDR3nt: TGTGCCAGCAGCTTGGGTGGGGGCGCGAACCAAGAGACCCAGTACTTC
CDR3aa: CASSLGGGANQETQYF

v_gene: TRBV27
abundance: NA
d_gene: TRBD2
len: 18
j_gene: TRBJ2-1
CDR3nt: TGTGCCAGCAGTTGGACTAGCGGGGGGGCGGGGTCCTACAATGAGCAGTTCTTC
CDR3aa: CASSWTSGGAGSYNEQFF

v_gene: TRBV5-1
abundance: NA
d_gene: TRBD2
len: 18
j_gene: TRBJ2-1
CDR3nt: TGCGCCAGCAGCTTGGGGTCCGCTAGCGGGGGGGAGTACAATGAGCAGTTCTTC
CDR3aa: CASSLGSASGGEYNEQFF

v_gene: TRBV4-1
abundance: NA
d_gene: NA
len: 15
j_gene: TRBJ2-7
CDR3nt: TGCGCCAGCAGCCTCGCAACAGTAAGCTCCTACGAGCAGTACTTC
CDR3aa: CASSLATVSSYEQYF

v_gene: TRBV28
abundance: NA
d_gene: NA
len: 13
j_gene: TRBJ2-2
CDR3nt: TGTGCCAGTCGACAGACGAACACCGGGGAGCTGTTTTTT
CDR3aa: CASRQTNTGELFF

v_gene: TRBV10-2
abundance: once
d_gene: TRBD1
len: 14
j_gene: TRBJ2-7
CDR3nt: TGCGCCAGCAGCCGGGACAGGAGGTCCTACGAGCAGTACTTC
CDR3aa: CASSRDRRSYEQYF

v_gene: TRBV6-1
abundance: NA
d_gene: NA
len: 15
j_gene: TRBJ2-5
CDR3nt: TGTGCCAGCAGTGAACACAGAGCTACACAAGAGACCCAGTACTTC
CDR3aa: CASSEHRATQETQYF

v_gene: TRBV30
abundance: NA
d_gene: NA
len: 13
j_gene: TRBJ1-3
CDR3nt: TGTGCCTGGGGGGTATGGCCTGGAAACACCATATATTTT
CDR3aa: CAWGVWPGNTIYF

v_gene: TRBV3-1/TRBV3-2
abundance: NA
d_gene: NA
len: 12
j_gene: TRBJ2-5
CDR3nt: TGTGCCAGCAGCCAAGGAGACTGGACCCAGTACTTC
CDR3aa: CASSQGDWTQYF

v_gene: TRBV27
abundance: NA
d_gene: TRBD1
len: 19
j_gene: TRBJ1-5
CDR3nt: TGTGCCAGCAGTTTTTGGGACAGGGGGAGGGAGGCTAGCAATCAGCCCCAGCATTTT
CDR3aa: CASSFWDRGREASNQPQHF

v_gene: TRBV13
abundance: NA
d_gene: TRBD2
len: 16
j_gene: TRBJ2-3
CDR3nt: TGTGCCAGCAGCTTAGGGGCTAGCGGGCGGCTAGATACGCAGTATTTT
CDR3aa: CASSLGASGRLDTQYF

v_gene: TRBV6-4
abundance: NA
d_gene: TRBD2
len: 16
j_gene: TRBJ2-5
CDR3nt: TGTGCCAGCAGTGAGAGTTCCCTCCTAGCGGGGGGGACCCAGTACTTC
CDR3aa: CASSESSLLAGGTQYF

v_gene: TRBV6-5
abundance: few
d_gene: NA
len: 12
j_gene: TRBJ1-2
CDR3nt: TGTGCCAGCAGACAGGGAATGGGTGGCTACACCTTC
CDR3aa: CASRQGMGGYTF

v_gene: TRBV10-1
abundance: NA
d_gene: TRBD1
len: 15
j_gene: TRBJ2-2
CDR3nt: TGCGCCAGCAGTGAGTGGGGACAGGGCACCGGGGAGCTGTTTTTT
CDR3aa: CASSEWGQGTGELFF

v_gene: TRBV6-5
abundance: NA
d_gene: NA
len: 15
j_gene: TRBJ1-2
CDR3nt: TGTGCCAGCAGGGACAACACAGGGAACCTGGAAGGCTACACCTTC
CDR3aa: CASRDNTGNLEGYTF